These 2 T cell receptor beta chains originate from one sample sequenced in a study of CD8 T cell repertoires and HIV-1 epitope variants. Assay: immunoSEQ multiplex PCR; the TCRdb copy retains only in-frame clones and omits some. The data show thousands of clones, 60% to 70% seen once. The antigens of these receptors remain unknown. The material sequenced was cultured CD8+ T cells derived from PBMCs. Source of these receptors: a male donor with HIV.

There are a few counts of this clone. The rearrangement uses TRBV7-6 and TRBJ2-5, with D unclear. The CDR3 sequence is 13 residues long. V lost 5 bases and J 5 bases, leaving 12 bases between the germline ends. Germline V gives CDR1 SGHVS, CDR2 FNYEAQ. CDR3 DNA: TGTGCCAGCAGCGGTCACCCTGGGGAGACCCAGTACTTC. It yields the protein CASSGHPGETQYF. The whole variable domain, remainder taken from reference TRBV7-6 and TRBJ2-5, is GAGVSQSPRYKVTKRGQDVALRCDPISGHVSLYWYRQALGQGPEFLTYFNYEAQQDKSGLPNDRFSAERPEGSISTLTIQRTEQRDSAMYRCASSGHPGETQYFGPGTRLLVL.

The chain links TRBV5-1 to TRBJ2-5; 8 bases match TRBD1. This CDR3 spans 15 amino acids. The ends lost 5 bases at V and 4 bases at J; junction bases unmatched: 10. Germline V gives CDR1 SGHRS, CDR2 YFSETQ. Written as DNA, the CDR3 is TGCGCCAGCAGTTCACTCCCGACAGGGGTAGAGACCCAGTACTTC. Encoded protein: CASSSLPTGVETQYF.